The sequence of this T cell receptor beta chain was determined in a study of blood T cell repertoires in COVID-19. Clones were read by immunoSEQ multiplex PCR, and TCRdb kept only the in-frame ones, dropping some. Of about 230,000 clones in the sample, approximately 85% are singletons; the top ten hold more than 4.5%. V was shortened by 5 bases and J by 2 bases, with 10 bases between the two germline ends. Germline assignment: CDR1 MNHEY and CDR2 SVGAGI. This CDR3 is built from 15 residues. The sample comprised peripheral blood. The chain carries TRBV6-5 and TRBJ1-6; D uncertain. The receptor was derived from a man aged 50 or older with COVID-19, enrolled during active disease. DNA for the CDR3: TGTGCCAGCAGTCGTAATAGCCCCTATAATTCACCCCTCCACTTT. Translated: CASSRNSPYNSPLHF.